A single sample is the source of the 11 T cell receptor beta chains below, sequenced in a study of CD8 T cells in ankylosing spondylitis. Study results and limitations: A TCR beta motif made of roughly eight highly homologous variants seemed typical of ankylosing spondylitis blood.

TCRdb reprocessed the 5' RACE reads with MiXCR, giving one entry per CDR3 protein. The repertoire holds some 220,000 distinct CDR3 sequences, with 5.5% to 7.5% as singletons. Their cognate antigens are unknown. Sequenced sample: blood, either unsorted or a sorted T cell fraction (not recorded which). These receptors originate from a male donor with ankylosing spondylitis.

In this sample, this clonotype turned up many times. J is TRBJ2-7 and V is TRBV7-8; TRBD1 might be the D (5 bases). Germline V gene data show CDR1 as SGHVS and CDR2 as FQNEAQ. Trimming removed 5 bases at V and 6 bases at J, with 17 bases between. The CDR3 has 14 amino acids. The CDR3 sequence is CASSTHENQGEQYF. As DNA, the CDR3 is TGTGCCAGCAGCACGCACGAAAACCAGGGCGAGCAGTACTTC.

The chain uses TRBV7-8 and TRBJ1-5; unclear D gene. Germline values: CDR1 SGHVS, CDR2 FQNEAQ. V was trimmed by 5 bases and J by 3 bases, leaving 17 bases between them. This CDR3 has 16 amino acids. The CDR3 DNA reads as TGTGCCAGCAGCCAAGGGAGAGATATGAACAATCAGCCCCAGCATTTT. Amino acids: CASSQGRDMNNQPQHF.

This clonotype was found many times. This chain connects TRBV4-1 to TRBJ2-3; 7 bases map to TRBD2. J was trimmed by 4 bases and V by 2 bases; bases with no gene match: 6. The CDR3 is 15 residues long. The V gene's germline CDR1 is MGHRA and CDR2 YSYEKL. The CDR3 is CASSQMASGADTQYF. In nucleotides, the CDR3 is TGCGCCAGCAGCCAAATGGCTAGCGGAGCAGATACGCAGTATTTT.

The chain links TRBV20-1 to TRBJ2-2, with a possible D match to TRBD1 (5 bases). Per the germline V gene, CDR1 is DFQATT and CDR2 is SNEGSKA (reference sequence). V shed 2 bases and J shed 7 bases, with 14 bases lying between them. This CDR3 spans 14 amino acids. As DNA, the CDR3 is TGCAGTGCTAGAACCGAGACTCAGGGCGGGGAGCTGTTTTTT. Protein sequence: CSARTETQGGELFF.

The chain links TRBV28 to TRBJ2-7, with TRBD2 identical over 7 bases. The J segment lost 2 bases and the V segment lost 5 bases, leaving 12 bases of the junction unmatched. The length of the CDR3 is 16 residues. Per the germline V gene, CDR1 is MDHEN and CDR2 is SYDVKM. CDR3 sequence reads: CASSTPGGRVTYEQYF. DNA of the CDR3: TGTGCCAGCAGTACCCCGGGAGGCAGGGTCACCTACGAGCAGTACTTC.

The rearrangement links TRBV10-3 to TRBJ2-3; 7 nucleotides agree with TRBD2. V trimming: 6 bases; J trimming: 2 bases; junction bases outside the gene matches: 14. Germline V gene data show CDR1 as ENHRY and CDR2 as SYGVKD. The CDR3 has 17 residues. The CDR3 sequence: CAIRGYTRGGATDTQYF. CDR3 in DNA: TGTGCCATCAGGGGGTACACGAGGGGAGGGGCCACAGATACGCAGTATTTT.

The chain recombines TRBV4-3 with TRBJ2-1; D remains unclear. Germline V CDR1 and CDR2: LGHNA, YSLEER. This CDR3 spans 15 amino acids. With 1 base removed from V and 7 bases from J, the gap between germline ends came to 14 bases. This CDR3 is CASSQVMALWNEQFF. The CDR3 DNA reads TGCGCCAGCAGCCAAGTGATGGCGTTATGGAATGAGCAGTTCTTC.

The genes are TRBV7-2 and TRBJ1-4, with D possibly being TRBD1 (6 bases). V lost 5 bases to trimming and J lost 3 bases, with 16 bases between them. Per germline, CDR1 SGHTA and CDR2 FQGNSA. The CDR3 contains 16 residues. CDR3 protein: CASSPGRTVANEKLFF. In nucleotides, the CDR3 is TGTGCCAGCAGCCCCGGGAGGACAGTTGCTAATGAAAAACTGTTTTTT.

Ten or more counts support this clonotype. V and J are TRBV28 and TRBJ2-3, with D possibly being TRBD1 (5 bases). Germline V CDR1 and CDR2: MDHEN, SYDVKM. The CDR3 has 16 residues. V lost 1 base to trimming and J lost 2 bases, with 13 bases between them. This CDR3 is CASSLSLGVFTDTQYF. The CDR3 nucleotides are TGTGCCAGCAGTTTATCGTTAGGGGTGTTCACAGATACGCAGTATTTT.

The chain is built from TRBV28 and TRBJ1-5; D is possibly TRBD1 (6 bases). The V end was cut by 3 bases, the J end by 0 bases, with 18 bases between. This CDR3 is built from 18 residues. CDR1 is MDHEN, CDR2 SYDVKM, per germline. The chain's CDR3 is CASSLNGVGGDSNQPQHF. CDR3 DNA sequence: TGTGCCAGCAGTTTGAACGGGGTTGGGGGCGATAGCAATCAGCCCCAGCATTTT.

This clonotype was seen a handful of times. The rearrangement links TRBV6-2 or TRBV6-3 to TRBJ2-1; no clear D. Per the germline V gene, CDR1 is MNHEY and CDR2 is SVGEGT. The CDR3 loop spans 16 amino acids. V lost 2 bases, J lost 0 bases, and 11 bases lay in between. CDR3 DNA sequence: TGTGCCAGCAGTTACGATCGGAGAAGCTCCTACAATGAGCAGTTCTTC. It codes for CASSYDRRSSYNEQFF.